This T cell receptor beta chain originates from a study of breast tumors, draining lymph nodes, adjacent tissues. Study results and limitations: Compared with basal-like, luminal-like tumors shared significantly more repertoire with nontumor tissue. Findings are consistent with lymph node origin and intratumoral expansion of most tumor T cells. Compared with lymph nodes, tumors were less diverse; compared with nontumor tissue, more. Tumor T cell lymph node origin was a supported hypothesis, not proven.

Details on this clonotype: Its antigen is undetermined.

The CDR3 has 15 amino acids. V lost 0 bases and J lost 4, with 13 bases in between. Looked up from germline, CDR1 is LGHNA and CDR2 is YNFKEQ. TCRdb itself ran the multiplex PCR reads through MiXCR, one entry per CDR3 protein. The data hold approximately 13,000 distinct CDR3 sequences, with approximately 70% observed a single time. Material for sequencing was tumor-adjacent breast tissue. J is TRBJ2-7 and V is TRBV4-2; TRBD2 is a possible D gene (6 bases). The origin of this receptor is a female donor with breast cancer. Some clones in this sample may be carry-over from other donors' samples. In DNA, the CDR3 is TGTGCCAGCAGCCAAGATGCGGGAAGCGTGTACGAGCAGTACTTC. Its translation: CASSQDAGSVYEQYF.